This entry describes one T cell receptor beta chain. The germline V gene has CDR1 KGHSH and CDR2 LQKENI. The CDR3 is 17 amino acids. Losses at the gene ends were 4 bases for V and 2 bases for J; bases not matched to a gene: 9. The sample's time point: newly diagnosed GD, antithyroid drugs for less than 3 months. PBMC RNA served as the TCR library source. This specimen belongs to a study of regulatory T cells in long-lasting Graves disease. Building of the TCR beta libraries involved iRepertoire HTBI primers and Arm-PCR of CDR3 regions. TCRdb re-analysed the multiplex PCR reads in MiXCR, keeping a single row per CDR3 protein. Counted here are a few hundred thousand distinct CDR3 sequences, approximately 12% occurring once; the ten biggest clones make up under 10%. The same specimen was also included in a second study, on T cells in Graves' hyperthyroidism and ophthalmopathy.

The source is a young man with Graves disease. The material sequenced was peripheral blood mononuclear cells (PBMCs), taken at new diagnosis, from a patient treated with antithyroid drugs. The rearrangement joins TRBV18 to TRBJ2-3; 10 nucleotides align to TRBD2. In DNA, the CDR3 is TGTGCCAGCTCACGGACTAGCGGCCTCTCAAACACAGATACGCAGTATTTT. It specifies CASSRTSGLSNTDTQYF.